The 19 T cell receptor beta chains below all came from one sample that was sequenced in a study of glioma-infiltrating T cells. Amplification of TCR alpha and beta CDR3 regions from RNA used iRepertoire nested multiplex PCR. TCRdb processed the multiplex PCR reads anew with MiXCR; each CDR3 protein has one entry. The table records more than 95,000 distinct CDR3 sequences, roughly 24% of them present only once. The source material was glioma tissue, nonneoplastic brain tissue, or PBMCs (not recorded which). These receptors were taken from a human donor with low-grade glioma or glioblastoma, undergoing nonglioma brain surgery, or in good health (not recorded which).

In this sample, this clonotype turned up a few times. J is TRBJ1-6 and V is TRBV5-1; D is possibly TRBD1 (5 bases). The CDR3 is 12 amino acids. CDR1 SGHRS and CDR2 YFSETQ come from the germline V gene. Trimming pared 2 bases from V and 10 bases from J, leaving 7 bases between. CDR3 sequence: CASSFQGSPLHF. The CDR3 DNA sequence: TGCGCCAGCAGCTTTCAGGGATCACCCCTCCACTTT.

Written as DNA, the CDR3 is TGTGCCAGCAGCCAAACCGGGACAGGCATAATTTCAAGTTCAGATACGCAGTATTTT. Translating gives CASSQTGTGIISSSDTQYF. V is TRBV5-5 and J is TRBJ2-3; TRBD1 matches at 8 bases. This CDR3 is 19 amino acids long. The V gene's germline CDR1 is SGHKS and CDR2 YYEKEE (reference sequence). Unmatched junction bases numbered 20, after V lost 4 bases and J lost 4 bases.

The CDR3 loop is CASSQDFRQATSDNSPLHF. For the CDR3, the DNA is TGTGCCAGCAGCCAAGATTTTCGGCAGGCTACTTCCGATAATTCACCCCTCCACTTT. This chain connects TRBV3-1 to TRBJ1-6, with unresolved D. Germline CDR1 LGHDT, CDR2 YNNKEL (reference sequence). V lost 0 bases and J lost 5, with 20 bases in between. This CDR3 region has 19 residues.

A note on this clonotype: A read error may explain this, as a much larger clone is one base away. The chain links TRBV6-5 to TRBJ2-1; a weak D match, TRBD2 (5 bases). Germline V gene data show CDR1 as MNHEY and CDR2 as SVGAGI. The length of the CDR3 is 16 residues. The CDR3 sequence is CSSSPVWRRLSGEQFF. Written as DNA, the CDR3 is TGTTCCAGCAGTCCCGTTTGGAGGCGCCTATCAGGAGAGCAGTTCTTC.

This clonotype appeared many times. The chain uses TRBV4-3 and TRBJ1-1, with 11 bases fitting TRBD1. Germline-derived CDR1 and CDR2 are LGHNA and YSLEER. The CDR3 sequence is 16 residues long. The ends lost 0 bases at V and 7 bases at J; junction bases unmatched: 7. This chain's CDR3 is CASSQDGGTGGLEAFF. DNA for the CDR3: TGCGCCAGCAGCCAAGATGGAGGGACAGGGGGGCTTGAAGCTTTCTTT.

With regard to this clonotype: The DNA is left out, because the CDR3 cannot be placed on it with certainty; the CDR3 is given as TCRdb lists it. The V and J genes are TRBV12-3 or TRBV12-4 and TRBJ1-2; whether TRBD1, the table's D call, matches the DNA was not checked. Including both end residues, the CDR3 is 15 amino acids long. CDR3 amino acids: CASSFGQGTNYGYAF.

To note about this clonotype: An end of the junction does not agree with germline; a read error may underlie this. The CDR3 DNA reads as TGTGCCAGCAGCTTACCGGGAGCACTGGGGACAGGTACGCAGTATTTT. The encoded protein is CASSLPGALGTGTQYF. This rearrangement joins TRBV5-4 to TRBJ2-3; 8 positions agree with TRBD1. The CDR3 contains 16 residues. CDR1 and CDR2 (germline): SGHNT, YYREEE (reference sequence).

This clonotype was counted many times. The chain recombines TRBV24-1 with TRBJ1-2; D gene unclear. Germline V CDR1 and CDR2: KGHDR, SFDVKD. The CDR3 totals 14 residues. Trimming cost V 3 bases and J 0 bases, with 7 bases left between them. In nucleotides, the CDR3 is TGTGCCACCAGTGATCCTCATACTAACTATGGCTACACCTTC. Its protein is CATSDPHTNYGYTF.

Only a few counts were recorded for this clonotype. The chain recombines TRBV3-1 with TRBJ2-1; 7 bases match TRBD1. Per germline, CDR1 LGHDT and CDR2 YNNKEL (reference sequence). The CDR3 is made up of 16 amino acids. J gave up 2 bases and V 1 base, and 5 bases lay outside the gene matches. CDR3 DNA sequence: TGTGCCAGCAGCCAAGTATTAGGGGGCCCCTACAATGAGCAGTTCTTC. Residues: CASSQVLGGPYNEQFF.

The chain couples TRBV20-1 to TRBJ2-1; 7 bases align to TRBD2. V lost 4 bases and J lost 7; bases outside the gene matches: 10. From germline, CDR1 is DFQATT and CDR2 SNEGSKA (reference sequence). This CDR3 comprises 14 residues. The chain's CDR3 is CSAMGGSGKNEQFF. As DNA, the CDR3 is TGCAGTGCTATGGGCGGGAGTGGCAAAAATGAGCAGTTCTTC.

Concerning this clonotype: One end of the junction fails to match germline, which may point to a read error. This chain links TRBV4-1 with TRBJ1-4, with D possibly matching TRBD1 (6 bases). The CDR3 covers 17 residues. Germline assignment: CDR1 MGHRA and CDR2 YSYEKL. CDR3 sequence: CASSQGPLVGTTGKLLF. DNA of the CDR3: TGCGCCAGCAGCCAGGGCCCTCTGGTGGGGACAACCGGAAAACTGCTTTTT.

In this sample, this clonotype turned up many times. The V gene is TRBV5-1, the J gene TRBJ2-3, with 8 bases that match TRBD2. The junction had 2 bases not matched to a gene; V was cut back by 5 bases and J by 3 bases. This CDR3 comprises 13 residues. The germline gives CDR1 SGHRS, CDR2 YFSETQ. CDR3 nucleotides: TGCGCCAGCAGGACTAGCGTGACAGATACGCAGTATTTT. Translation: CASRTSVTDTQYF.

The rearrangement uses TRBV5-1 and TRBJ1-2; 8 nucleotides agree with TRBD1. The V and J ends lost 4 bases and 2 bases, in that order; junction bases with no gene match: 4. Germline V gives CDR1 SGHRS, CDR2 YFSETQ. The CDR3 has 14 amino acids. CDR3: CASSPRDRNYGYTF. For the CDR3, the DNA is TGCGCCAGCAGCCCCCGGGACAGGAACTATGGCTACACCTTC.

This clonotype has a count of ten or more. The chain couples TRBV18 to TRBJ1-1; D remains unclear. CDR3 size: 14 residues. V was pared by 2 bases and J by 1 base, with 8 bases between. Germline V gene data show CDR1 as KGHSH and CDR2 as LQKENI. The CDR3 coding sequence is TGTGCCAGCTCACCAGGGGAATGGAACACTGAAGCTTTCTTT. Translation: CASSPGEWNTEAFF.

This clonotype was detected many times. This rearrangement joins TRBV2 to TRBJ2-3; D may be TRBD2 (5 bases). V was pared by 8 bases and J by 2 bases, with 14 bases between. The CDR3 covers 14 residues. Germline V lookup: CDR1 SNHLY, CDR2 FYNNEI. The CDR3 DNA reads TGTGCCAGCCCCCGGGGTAGCGCCACAGATACGCAGTATTTT. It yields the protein CASPRGSATDTQYF.

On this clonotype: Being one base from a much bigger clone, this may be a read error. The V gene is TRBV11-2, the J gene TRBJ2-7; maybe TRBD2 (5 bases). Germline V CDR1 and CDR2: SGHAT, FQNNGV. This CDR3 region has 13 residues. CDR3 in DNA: TGTGCCAGAAGCTTAGAAGGTTCGGGGGAGCAGTACTTC. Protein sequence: CARSLEGSGEQYF. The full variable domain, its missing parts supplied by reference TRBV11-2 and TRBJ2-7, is EAGVAQSPRYKIIEKRQSVAFWCNPISGHATLYWYQQILGQGPKLLIQFQNNGVVDDSQLPKDRFSAERLKGVDSTLKIQPAKLEDSAVYLCARSLEGSGEQYFGPGTRLTVT.

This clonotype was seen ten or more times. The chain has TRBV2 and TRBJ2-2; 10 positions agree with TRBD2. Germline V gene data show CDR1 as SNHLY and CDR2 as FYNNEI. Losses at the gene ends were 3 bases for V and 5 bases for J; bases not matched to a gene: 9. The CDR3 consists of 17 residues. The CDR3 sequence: CASSDTVGLAVTGELFF. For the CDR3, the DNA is TGTGCCAGCAGTGATACTGTAGGACTAGCGGTAACCGGGGAGCTGTTTTTT.

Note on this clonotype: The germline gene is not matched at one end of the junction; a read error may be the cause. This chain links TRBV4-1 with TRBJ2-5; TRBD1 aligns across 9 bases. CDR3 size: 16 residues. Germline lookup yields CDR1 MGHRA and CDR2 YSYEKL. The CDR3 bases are TGCGCCAGGAGCCAACGGCCCCGACAGGGGGGAGAGACCCAGTACTTC. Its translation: CARSQRPRQGGETQYF.

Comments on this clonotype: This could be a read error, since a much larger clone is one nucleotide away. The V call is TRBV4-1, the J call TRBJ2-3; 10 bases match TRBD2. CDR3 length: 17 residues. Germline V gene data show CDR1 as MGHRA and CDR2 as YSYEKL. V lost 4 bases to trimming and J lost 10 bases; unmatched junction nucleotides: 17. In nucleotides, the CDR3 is TGCGCCAGCAGCCCGCAGTGGACAGCGGGAGGGTCGGATGCGCAGTATTTT. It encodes CASSPQWTAGGSDAQYF.